Listed here are 21 T cell receptor beta chains from one sample, sequenced in a study of OX40 agonist ivuxolimab in advanced cancers. Only in-frame clones appear in the TCRdb table, and some are missing; sequencing was by immunoSEQ multiplex PCR. The sample carries tens of thousands of clones, 80% to 90% recorded once. This specimen was CD4+ or CD8+ T cells sorted from blood, taken in a trial of the OX40 agonist ivuxolimab. Receptors were obtained from an adult with an advanced solid tumor such as melanoma, head and neck, liver or kidney cancer.

The CDR3 coding sequence is TGCGCCAGCAGCCCGGGTGGGACAGTGAACACTGAAGCTTTCTTT. Translating it yields CASSPGGTVNTEAFF. V is TRBV5-1 and J is TRBJ1-1; 7 bases are a match to TRBD1. The length of the CDR3 is 15 residues. After removal of 4 bases from V and 0 bases from J, the junction contained 6 bases not matched to a gene. Germline V gene data show CDR1 as SGHRS and CDR2 as YFSETQ.

The chain uses TRBV18 and TRBJ2-7, with D unclear. Germline CDR1 and CDR2: KGHSH and LQKENI. The CDR3 spans 14 residues. V lost 1 base, J lost 3 bases, and 10 bases lay in between. The CDR3 coding sequence is TGTGCCAGCTCACCACGTGAGGAAGACTACGAGCAGTACTTC. Encoded protein: CASSPREEDYEQYF.

The chain has TRBV7-8 and TRBJ2-2, with a possible D match to TRBD1 (6 bases). The V gene lost 2 bases and the J gene lost 3 bases, with 10 bases spanning the gap. The CDR3 sequence is 15 residues long. Germline CDR1 reads SGHVS; CDR2 reads FQNEAQ. Here the CDR3 reads CASSLTGMDTGELFF. The CDR3, as DNA: TGTGCCAGCAGCTTAACAGGGATGGACACCGGGGAGCTGTTTTTT.

The V and J genes are TRBV6-5 and TRBJ2-1; TRBD2 matches at 7 bases. CDR1 and CDR2 (germline): MNHEY, SVGAGI. The length of the CDR3 is 15 residues. V shed 6 bases, J shed 3 bases, and the junction held 8 bases outside the gene matches. The CDR3, as DNA: TGTGCCAGCAGCGCGGCGGGAGCGATCTACAATGAGCAGTTCTTC. Its translation: CASSAAGAIYNEQFF.

This chain uses TRBV29-1 with TRBJ2-1; 8 nucleotides line up with TRBD2. The CDR3 runs to 15 residues. V was pared by 2 bases and J by 0 bases, with 3 bases of the junction left unmatched. Germline V gene lookup returns CDR1 SQVTM and CDR2 ANQGSEA. This chain's CDR3 is CSVELLAASYNEQFF. The CDR3 nucleotides read TGCAGCGTTGAACTACTAGCGGCCTCCTACAATGAGCAGTTCTTC.

This clone appeared once. V is TRBV5-1 and J is TRBJ2-7, with TRBD1 as a possible D gene (6 bases). Trimming shortened V by 3 bases and J by 5 bases, and 15 bases separated the two germline ends. The CDR3 is 14 residues long. The germline V gene encodes CDR1 SGHRS and CDR2 YFSETQ. The chain's CDR3 is CASSSQTGSDEQYF. The CDR3 nucleotides read TGCGCCAGCAGCTCCCAGACAGGTTCAGACGAGCAGTACTTC.

The chain combines TRBV10-2 with TRBJ2-2; possible D gene TRBD1, 5 bases. Per germline, CDR1 WSHSY and CDR2 SAAADI. Trimming cost V 1 base and J 1 base, with 7 bases left between them. This CDR3 spans 15 amino acids. CDR3 nucleotide sequence: TGCGCCAGCAGTGAGTGGACAATGAACACCGGGGAGCTGTTTTTT. It yields the protein CASSEWTMNTGELFF.

The V and J genes are TRBV7-3 and TRBJ1-1; D gene ambiguous. The germline gives CDR1 SGHTA, CDR2 FQGTGA. V was pared by 5 bases and J by 1 base, with 8 bases between. The CDR3 runs to 13 residues. CDR3 bases: TGTGCCAGCAGCACAAATAGGAACACTGAAGCTTTCTTT. Translation gives CASSTNRNTEAFF.

The V and J genes are TRBV19 and TRBJ1-5; no definite D call. V lost 3 bases, J lost 3 bases, and 12 bases lay in between. CDR1 and CDR2 (germline): LNHDA, SQIVND (reference sequence). The CDR3 consists of 15 residues. CDR3 in DNA: TGTGCCAGTAGTATTGGACTGTTTTTCAATCAGCCCCAGCATTTT. Translated: CASSIGLFFNQPQHF.

This rearrangement joins TRBV19 to TRBJ1-4; D ambiguous. Germline V gene sequence: CDR1 LNHDA, CDR2 SQIVND (reference sequence). CDR3 length equals 16 residues. V was shortened by 6 bases and J by 5 bases, with 19 bases between the two germline ends. The CDR3 DNA reads TGTGCCAGTAGGCGTGGCTTCGGAGGAAGGAATGAAAAACTGTTTTTT. Its protein is CASRRGFGGRNEKLFF.

The chain combines TRBV5-4 with TRBJ1-1, with 9 nucleotides matching TRBD1. The CDR3 is 17 amino acids. Unmatched junction bases numbered 7, after V lost 0 bases and J lost 1 base. Germline values: CDR1 SGHNT, CDR2 YYREEE (reference sequence). CDR3 sequence: CASSLDQGTGRNTEAFF. The DNA for the CDR3 is TGTGCCAGCAGCTTGGATCAGGGGACAGGGAGGAACACTGAAGCTTTCTTT.

This chain joins TRBV5-1 and TRBJ1-1, with TRBD1 matching over 7 bases. The V gene end was trimmed by 4 bases and the J gene end by 1 base; junction bases not matched to a gene: 4. Germline V gives CDR1 SGHRS, CDR2 YFSETQ. The CDR3 runs 14 residues. As DNA, the CDR3 is TGCGCCAGCAGCCAACAGGGGAGGAACACTGAAGCTTTCTTT. This codes for CASSQQGRNTEAFF. Complete variable domain (other parts from reference TRBV5-1 and TRBJ1-1): KAGVTQTPRYLIKTRGQQVTLSCSPISGHRSVSWYQQTPGQGLQFLFEYFSETQRNKGNFPGRFSGRQFSNSRSEMNVSTLELGDSALYLCASSQQGRNTEAFFGQGTRLTVV.

This chain links TRBV29-1 with TRBJ2-3, with unresolved D. Trimming took 6 bases from V and 2 from J, leaving 15 bases between them. This CDR3 contains 14 residues. The germline V gene encodes CDR1 SQVTM and CDR2 ANQGSEA. The CDR3 spells CSVTKTLPTDTQYF. The CDR3 coding sequence is TGCAGCGTGACCAAGACACTTCCCACAGATACGCAGTATTTT.

J is TRBJ1-4 and V is TRBV7-3, with TRBD1 as a possible D gene (5 bases). V was pared by 4 bases and J by 4 bases, with 31 bases between. The germline CDR1 and CDR2 sequences are SGHTA and FQGTGA. The CDR3 loop spans 21 amino acids. CDR3 loop: CASSSLWGIIGARDLNEKLFF. The CDR3 DNA follows: TGTGCCAGCAGCTCCCTTTGGGGAATAATCGGGGCCCGCGACCTTAATGAAAAACTGTTTTTT.

The genes are TRBV7-6 and TRBJ2-1; no clear D gene. The CDR3 consists of 13 residues. Germline V gene lookup returns CDR1 SGHVS and CDR2 FNYEAQ. Trimming took off 5 bases at V and 7 bases at J, with 12 bases between the two ends. The CDR3 bases are TGTGCCAGCAGCCTGACCTTAGGGAATGAGCAGTTCTTC. Translation gives CASSLTLGNEQFF.

The chain links TRBV9 to TRBJ1-1, with 9 bases identical to TRBD1. The CDR3 is 15 residues long. The V segment lost 3 bases and the J segment 1 base; nucleotides outside the gene matches: 4. The germline V gene has CDR1 SGDLS and CDR2 YYNGEE. CDR3 DNA sequence: TGTGCCAGCAGCGCGCTGGACAGGGGGAACACTGAAGCTTTCTTT. Amino acid sequence: CASSALDRGNTEAFF.

The chain has TRBV10-1 and TRBJ2-1, with TRBD1 matching 9 bases. Germline CDR1 is WNHNN and CDR2 is SYGVQD (reference sequence). The CDR3 has 15 amino acids. The J segment lost 5 bases and the V segment lost 4 bases, leaving 6 bases of the junction unmatched. The CDR3 coding sequence is TGCGCCAGCAGTGGAACAGGGGGCTTCGACAATGAGCAGTTCTTC. Translating it yields CASSGTGGFDNEQFF.

This rearrangement joins TRBV18 to TRBJ1-3; D remains unclear. This CDR3 is built from 14 residues. Trimming took 0 bases from V and 2 from J, leaving 5 bases between them. The germline CDR1 and CDR2 sequences are KGHSH and LQKENI. This CDR3 is CASSPPGTGNTIYF. The CDR3 DNA is TGTGCCAGCTCACCACCCGGGACTGGAAACACCATATATTTT. The entire variable domain, with the rest obtained from reference TRBV18 and TRBJ1-3, is as follows: NAGVMQNPRHLVRRRGQEARLRCSPMKGHSHVYWYRQLPEEGLKFMVYLQKENIIDESGMPKERFSAEFPKEGPSILRIQQVVRGDSAAYFCASSPPGTGNTIYFGEGSWLTVV.

The genes are TRBV25-1 and TRBJ2-5; 8 bases are a match to TRBD2. Germline-derived CDR1 and CDR2 are MGHDK and SYGVNS. The J segment lost 5 bases and the V segment lost 3 bases, leaving 8 bases of the junction unmatched. The CDR3 consists of 15 residues. CDR3 sequence: CASSDPGLVSETQYF. In DNA form, the CDR3 reads TGTGCCAGCAGTGACCCGGGACTAGTATCGGAGACCCAGTACTTC. The full variable domain, rest sourced from reference TRBV25-1 and TRBJ2-5, is EADIYQTPRYLVIGTGKKITLECSQTMGHDKMYWYQQDPGMELHLIHYSYGVNSTEKGDLSSESTVSRIRTEHFPLTLESARPSHTSQYLCASSDPGLVSETQYFGPGTRLLVL.

The chain has TRBV28 and TRBJ1-2; D is uncertain. Per the germline V gene, CDR1 is MDHEN and CDR2 is SYDVKM. V was clipped by 2 bases and J by 2 bases, with 3 bases between them. The CDR3 covers 12 residues. In DNA form, the CDR3 reads TGTGCCAGCAGTTTAGGAAACTATGGCTACACCTTC. Amino acid sequence: CASSLGNYGYTF.

This clone was seen only a few times. The CDR3 DNA reads as TGTGCCAGCAGAGGGGCTCAGCCCCAGCATTTT. Amino acids: CASRGAQPQHF. The chain is built from TRBV28 and TRBJ1-5; D perhaps matches TRBD1 (5 bases). The CDR3 length is 11 residues. Trimming removed 6 bases from V and 6 bases from J, with 6 bases in between. Germline assignment: CDR1 MDHEN and CDR2 SYDVKM. The entire variable domain, with the rest obtained from reference TRBV28 and TRBJ1-5, is as follows: DVKVTQSSRYLVKRTGEKVFLECVQDMDHENMFWYRQDPGLGLRLIYFSYDVKMKEKGDIPEGYSVSREKKERFSLILESASTNQTSMYLCASRGAQPQHFGDGTRLSIL.